This is a list of T cell receptor beta chains from one sample in a study of identical twins. TCRdb re-derived calls from the 5' RACE reads in MiXCR, one entry per CDR3 protein. Here the sample spans 1.5 million or so distinct CDR3 sequences, under 35% being singletons. The sample taken for sequencing was cord blood. The receptor set was obtained from a newborn girl in good health. The CDR3 runs from the conserved cysteine through the conserved F or W.

j_call,v_call,cdr3_aa
TRBJ1-5,TRBV19,CASSAPPGRAVLGHPQHF
TRBJ2-3,TRBV12-3/TRBV12-4,CASSLRDTDTQYF
.,TRBV10-3,CAISESSQVTQETQYF
TRBJ2-4,TRBV6-5,CASSRRQGWNKNIQYF
TRBJ2-2,TRBV12-3/TRBV12-4,CASSLAGRTGELFF
TRBJ2-3,TRBV5-1,CASLETESTDTQYF
TRBJ1-2,TRBV4-1,CASSPTGQGPNYGYTF
TRBJ2-6,TRBV12-3/TRBV12-4,CASSPPNSGANVLTF
TRBJ2-1,TRBV24-1,CATTGGGDLNEQFF
TRBJ1-5,TRBV7-2,CASSLGLEGGRHF
TRBJ2-7,TRBV7-2,CASSSVYRGYEQYF
TRBJ2-7,TRBV29-1,CSVEMWRGSSYEQYF
TRBJ2-2,TRBV27,CASTQGQVNTGELFF
TRBJ2-1,TRBV3-1,CASSRTVSNEQFF
TRBJ1-6,TRBV20-1,CSASHPDRGANSPLHF
TRBJ2-4,TRBV5-8,CASSSGQVITKNIQYF
TRBJ1-2,TRBV20-1,CSAREPPFGYGYTF
TRBJ2-6,TRBV28,CASREVTRSGANVLTF
TRBJ2-1,TRBV6-6,CASSYDRVGNEQFF
TRBJ2-7,TRBV9,CASSRAGTRSSYEQYF
TRBJ2-2,TRBV24-1,CATSEQGPGELFF
TRBJ2-1,TRBV6-1,CASSDRDRGRMANEQFF
.,TRBV3-1,CASSPWPDSYEQYF
TRBJ1-1,TRBV29-1,CSGGTGVTEAFF
TRBJ2-3,TRBV29-1,CSVAPAGASTDTQYF
TRBJ1-5,TRBV12-3/TRBV12-4,CASSLVLQPQHF
TRBJ2-7,TRBV3-1,CASSQLLAGAYEQYF
TRBJ2-7,TRBV7-2,CASSLAGLTRGYEQYF
TRBJ2-5,TRBV28,CASRPSGEETQYF
TRBJ2-3,TRBV15,CATSTQRGYTDTQYF
TRBJ2-3,TRBV27,CASSSKRLALSTDTQYF
TRBJ2-1,TRBV25-1,CASSERRQGGNEQFF
TRBJ2-7,TRBV12-3/TRBV12-4,CASSLGVVVGSSYEQYF
TRBJ1-1,TRBV29-1,CSVGDRNTEAFF
TRBJ1-5,TRBV20-1,CSARRSNGNQPQHF
TRBJ2-3,TRBV2,CASSEALAGPDTQYF
TRBJ2-1,TRBV6-1,CASGNRGFNEQFF
TRBJ2-1,TRBV5-1,CASSKTRGDEQFF
TRBJ2-5,TRBV7-2,CASSLGRHRYEETQYF
.,TRBV29-1,CSAKTGGGYEQYF
TRBJ2-7,TRBV6-5,CASSYSSSRGFHEQYF
TRBJ2-3,TRBV11-2,CASSLEIGVAASTDTQYF
TRBJ2-7,TRBV28,CASSSLSGGSYEQYF
.,TRBV12-5,CASGLVVSGREYNEQYF
TRBJ1-2,TRBV3-1,CASSRSGTLYGYTF
TRBJ1-2,TRBV19,CASRRTGHYYGYTF
TRBJ2-1,TRBV6-5,CASSYGHSYNEQFF
TRBJ1-1,TRBV21-1,CARGRSNTEAFF
TRBJ2-5,TRBV20-1,CSADDWGHQETQYF
TRBJ2-7,TRBV2,CASRGLAGVADIHNEQYF
TRBJ2-1,TRBV5-5,CASKRLAVSSYNEQFF
TRBJ1-1,TRBV7-9,CASSWPGQGRQAFF
TRBJ1-3,TRBV7-9,CASSQWAGNTIYF
TRBJ2-3,TRBV2,CASSPGLAGGLDTQYF
TRBJ2-1,TRBV28,CASSLGQRQFF